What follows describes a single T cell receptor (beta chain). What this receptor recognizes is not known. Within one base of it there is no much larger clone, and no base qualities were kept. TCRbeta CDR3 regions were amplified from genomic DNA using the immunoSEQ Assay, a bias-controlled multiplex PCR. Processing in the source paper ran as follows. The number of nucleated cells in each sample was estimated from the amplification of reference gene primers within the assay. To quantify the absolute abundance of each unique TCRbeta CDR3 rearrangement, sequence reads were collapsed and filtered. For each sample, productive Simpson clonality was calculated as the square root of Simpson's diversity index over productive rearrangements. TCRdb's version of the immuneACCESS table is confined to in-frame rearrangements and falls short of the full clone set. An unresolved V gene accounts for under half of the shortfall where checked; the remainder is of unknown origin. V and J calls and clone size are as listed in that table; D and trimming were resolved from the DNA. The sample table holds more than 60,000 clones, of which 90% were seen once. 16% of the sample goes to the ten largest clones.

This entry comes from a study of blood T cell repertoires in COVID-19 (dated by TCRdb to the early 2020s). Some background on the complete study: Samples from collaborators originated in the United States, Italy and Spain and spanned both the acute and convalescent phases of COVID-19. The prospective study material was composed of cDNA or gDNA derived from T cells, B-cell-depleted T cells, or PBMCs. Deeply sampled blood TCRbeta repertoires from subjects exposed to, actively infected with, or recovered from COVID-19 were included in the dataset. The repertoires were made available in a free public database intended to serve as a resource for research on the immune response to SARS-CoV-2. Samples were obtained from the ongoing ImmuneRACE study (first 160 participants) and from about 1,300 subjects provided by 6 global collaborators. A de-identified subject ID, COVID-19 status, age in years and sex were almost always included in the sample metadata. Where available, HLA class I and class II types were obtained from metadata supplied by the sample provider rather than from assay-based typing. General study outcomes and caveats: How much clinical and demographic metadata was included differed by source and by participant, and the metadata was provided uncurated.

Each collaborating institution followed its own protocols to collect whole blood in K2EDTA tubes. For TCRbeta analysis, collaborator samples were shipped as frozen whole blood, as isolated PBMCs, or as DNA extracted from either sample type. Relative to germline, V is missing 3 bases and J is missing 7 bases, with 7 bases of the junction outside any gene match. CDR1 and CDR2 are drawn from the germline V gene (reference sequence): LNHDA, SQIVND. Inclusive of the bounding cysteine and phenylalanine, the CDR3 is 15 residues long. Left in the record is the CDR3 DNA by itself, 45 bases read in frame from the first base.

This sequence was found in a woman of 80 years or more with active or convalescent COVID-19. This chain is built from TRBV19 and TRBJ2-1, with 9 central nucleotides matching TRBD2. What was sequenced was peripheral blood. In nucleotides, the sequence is TGTGCCAGTAGTATCGGCGGGGGGGCCGGGAATGAGCAGTTCTTC. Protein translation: CASSIGGGAGNEQFF. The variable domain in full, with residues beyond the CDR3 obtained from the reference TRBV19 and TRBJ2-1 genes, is DGGITQSPKYLFRKEGQNVTLSCEQNLNHDAMYWYRQDPGQGLRLIYYSQIVNDFQKGDIAEGYSVSREKKESFPLTVTSAQKNPTAFYLCASSIGGGAGNEQFFGPGTRLTVL.